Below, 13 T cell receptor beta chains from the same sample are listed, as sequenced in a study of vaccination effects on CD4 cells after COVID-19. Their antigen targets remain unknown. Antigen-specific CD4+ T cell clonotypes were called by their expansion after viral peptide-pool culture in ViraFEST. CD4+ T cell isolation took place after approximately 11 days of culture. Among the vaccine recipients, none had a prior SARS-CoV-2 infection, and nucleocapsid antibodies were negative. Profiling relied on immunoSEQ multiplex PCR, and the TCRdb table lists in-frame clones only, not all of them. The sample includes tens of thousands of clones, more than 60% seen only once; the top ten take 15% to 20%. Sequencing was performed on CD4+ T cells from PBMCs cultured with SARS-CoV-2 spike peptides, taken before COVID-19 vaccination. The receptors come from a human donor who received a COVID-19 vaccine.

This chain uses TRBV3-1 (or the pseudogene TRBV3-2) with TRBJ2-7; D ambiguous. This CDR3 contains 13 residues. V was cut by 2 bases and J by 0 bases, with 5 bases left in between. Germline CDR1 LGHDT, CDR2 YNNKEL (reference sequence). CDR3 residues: CASSQTLSYEQYF. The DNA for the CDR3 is TGTGCCAGCAGCCAAACACTCTCCTACGAGCAGTACTTC.

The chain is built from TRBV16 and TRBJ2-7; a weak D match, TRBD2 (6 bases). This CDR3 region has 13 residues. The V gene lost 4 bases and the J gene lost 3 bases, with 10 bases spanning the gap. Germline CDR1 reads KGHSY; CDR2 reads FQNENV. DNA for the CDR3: TGTGCCAGCAGCCCAGGGACTGACTACGAGCAGTACTTC. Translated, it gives CASSPGTDYEQYF.

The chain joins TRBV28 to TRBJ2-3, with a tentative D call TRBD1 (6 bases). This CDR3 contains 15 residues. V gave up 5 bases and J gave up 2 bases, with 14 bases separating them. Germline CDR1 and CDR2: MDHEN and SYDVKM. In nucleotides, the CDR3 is TGTGCCAGCAGTCTCCCATCGGGACACACAGATACGCAGTATTTT. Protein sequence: CASSLPSGHTDTQYF.

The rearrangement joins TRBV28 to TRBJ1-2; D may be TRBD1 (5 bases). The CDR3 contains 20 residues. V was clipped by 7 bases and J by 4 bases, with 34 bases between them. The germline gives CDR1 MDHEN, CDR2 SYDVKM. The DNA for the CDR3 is TGTGCCAGCAATTCCCGCGGTGGGGGGGACCGCAAACATACCTCCTATGGCTACACCTTC. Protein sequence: CASNSRGGGDRKHTSYGYTF.

CDR3 loop: CAWSTWNTEAFF. In nucleotides, the CDR3 is TGTGCCTGGAGTACCTGGAACACTGAAGCTTTCTTT. The V and J genes are TRBV30 and TRBJ1-1; no clear D. V lost 2 bases and J 1 base, leaving 5 bases between the germline ends. Germline loops: CDR1 GTSNPN, CDR2 SVGIG (reference sequence). The CDR3 contains 12 residues.

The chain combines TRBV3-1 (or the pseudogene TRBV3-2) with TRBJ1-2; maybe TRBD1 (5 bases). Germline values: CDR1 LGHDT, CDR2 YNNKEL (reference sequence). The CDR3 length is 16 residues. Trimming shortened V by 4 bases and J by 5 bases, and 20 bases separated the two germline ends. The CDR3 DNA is TGTGCCAGCAGCCCCCCAACGGGGGAGGGCTCGTATGGCTACACCTTC. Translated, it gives CASSPPTGEGSYGYTF.

The CDR3 nucleotides are TGTGCCAGCAGCGTAGAGGGAGATGAGCAGTTCTTC. Its protein product is CASSVEGDEQFF. The chain joins TRBV9 to TRBJ2-1, with D possibly TRBD2 on 5 matching bases. V lost 0 bases and J lost 8, with 6 bases in between. The germline gives CDR1 SGDLS, CDR2 YYNGEE. This CDR3 region has 12 residues.

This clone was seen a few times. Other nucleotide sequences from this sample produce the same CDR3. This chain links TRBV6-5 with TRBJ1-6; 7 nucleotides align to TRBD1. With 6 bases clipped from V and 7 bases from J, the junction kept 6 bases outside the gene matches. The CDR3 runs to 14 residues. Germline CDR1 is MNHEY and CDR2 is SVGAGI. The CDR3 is CASSPDRVNSPLHF. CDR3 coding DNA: TGTGCCAGCAGCCCAGACAGGGTCAATTCACCCCTCCACTTT.

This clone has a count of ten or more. Here the CDR3 DNA reads TGTGCCAGCAGTGAAGCGGTGGCCGAGTCCCACTATGGCTACACCTTC. Its translation is CASSEAVAESHYGYTF. The chain carries TRBV6-1 and TRBJ1-2; unclear D gene. The germline CDR1 and CDR2 sequences are MNHNS and SASEGT. Trimming cost V 0 bases and J 3 bases, with 14 bases left between them. The length of the CDR3 is 16 residues.

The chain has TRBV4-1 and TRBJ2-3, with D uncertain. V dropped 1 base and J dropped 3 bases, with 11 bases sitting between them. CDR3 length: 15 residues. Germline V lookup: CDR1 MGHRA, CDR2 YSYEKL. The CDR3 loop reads CASSQVGDRTDTQYF. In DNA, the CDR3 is TGCGCCAGCAGCCAAGTAGGCGACCGAACAGATACGCAGTATTTT.

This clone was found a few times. CDR3 sequence: CASSYSGSYSNQPQHF. In DNA, the CDR3 is TGTGCCAGCAGTTACTCGGGGAGTTATAGCAATCAGCCCCAGCATTTT. This chain joins TRBV6-2 or TRBV6-3 and TRBJ1-5; D not resolved. Trimming left V 0 bases short and J 0 bases short, with 9 bases between. The CDR3 is 16 residues long. From germline, CDR1 is MNHEY and CDR2 SVGEGT.

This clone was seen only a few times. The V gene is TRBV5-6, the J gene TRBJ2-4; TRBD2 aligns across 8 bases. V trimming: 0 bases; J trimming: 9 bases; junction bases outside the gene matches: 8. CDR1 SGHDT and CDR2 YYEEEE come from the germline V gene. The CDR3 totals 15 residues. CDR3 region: CASSLEGRGAGIQYF. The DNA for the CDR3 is TGTGCCAGCAGCTTGGAGGGGCGGGGGGCCGGCATTCAGTACTTC.

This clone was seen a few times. CDR3: CASSQPTGRGNTIYF. The CDR3 nucleotides read TGCGCCAGCAGCCAACCGACGGGGCGAGGCAACACCATATATTTT. The V call is TRBV4-1, the J call TRBJ1-3; D is perhaps TRBD1 (5 bases). Germline loops: CDR1 MGHRA, CDR2 YSYEKL. The CDR3 has 15 residues. The V end was cut by 2 bases, the J end by 7 bases, with 15 bases between.